This entry describes one T cell receptor beta chain. Its cognate antigen has yet to be identified. No base quality values were provided; no much bigger clone lies one nucleotide off. Libraries came from the immunoSEQ multiplex PCR assay. The table comes from immuneACCESS by way of TCRdb, which keeps in-frame sequences with V and J called. Part of the clones is missing from these tables; in studies checked, under half for an unresolved V gene and the rest for unknown reasons. The sample table holds tens of thousands of clones, of which more than 80% were seen once. The leading ten clones occupy 0.7% to 0.9% of the sample. The germline V and J ends show losses of 5 bases and 5 bases respectively, and no gene match explains 8 bases of the junction. The CDR3 has 14 amino acids, counting the end cysteine and phenylalanine. The read is trimmed to its CDR3 DNA, 42 bases read in frame from base 1. CDR1 and CDR2 are read off the germline V gene (reference sequence) as SEHNR and FQNEAQ.

The record originates from a study of T cell changes during pregnancy in multiple sclerosis (dated by TCRdb to the late 2010s). Background for the entire study: The study looked at changes in the T cell repertoire across pregnancy in women with multiple sclerosis.

This receptor was taken from a female donor in good health, enrolled as a control in a pregnancy study. The V and J segments used are TRBV7-9 and TRBJ1-2, with 7 junctional bases fitting TRBD1. The starting material was peripheral blood, obtained in the first trimester of pregnancy. The DNA sequence is given as TGTGCCAGCAGCCCCCGACAGGGACGTTATGGCTACACCTTC. This sequence encodes CASSPRQGRYGYTF.